The 5 T cell receptor beta chains below all came from one sample that was sequenced in a study of T cells in localized non-small cell lung cancer (TCRdb year 2020). Preparation of the library involved the immunoSEQ multiplex PCR assay. TCRdb retrieved this table from immuneACCESS and kept in-frame rearrangements only. Not all clones are present; in checked studies, unresolved V genes account for under half, and no reason is known for the remainder. The sample contains fewer than 40,000 clones, more than 75% of them found a single time. The leading ten clones occupy 4% to 5% of the sample. The sequenced sample was peripheral blood, obtained before any cancer treatment. These receptors came from a male donor at least 60 years old with stage III lung adenocarcinoma.

V and J are TRBV30 and TRBJ2-3, with 9 bases fitting TRBD2. V lost 3 bases and J lost 9; bases outside the gene matches: 4. This CDR3 has 12 amino acids. CDR1 and CDR2 from the germline V gene are GTSNPN and SVGIG (reference sequence). DNA for the CDR3: TGTGCCTGGAGGCCGACTAGCGGCACGCAGTATTTT. This sequence encodes CAWRPTSGTQYF.

The genes are TRBV6-5 and TRBJ2-7; 9 bases agree with TRBD1. Losses at the gene ends were 11 bases for V and 3 bases for J; bases not matched to a gene: 5. Per germline, CDR1 MNHEY and CDR2 SVGAGI. The CDR3 is 12 residues long. The CDR3 sequence is CASGTGIYEQYF. The DNA for the CDR3 is TGTGCCTCCGGGACAGGGATCTACGAGCAGTACTTC.

V is TRBV7-2 and J is TRBJ2-3; D remains ambiguous. Trimming removed 3 bases from V and 0 bases from J, with 16 bases in between. The germline V gene has CDR1 SGHTA and CDR2 FQGNSA. The CDR3 runs 17 residues. CDR3 in amino acids: CASSFFGQSSSTDTQYF. CDR3 nucleotides: TGTGCCAGCAGCTTCTTCGGGCAGTCCTCTAGCACAGATACGCAGTATTTT.

The chain is built from TRBV4-1 and TRBJ2-1; D is perhaps TRBD1 or TRBD2 (6 bases each). CDR3 length equals 12 residues. Trimming took 4 bases from V and 10 from J, leaving 11 bases between them. Germline lookup yields CDR1 MGHRA and CDR2 YSYEKL. CDR3 nucleotides: TGCGCCAGCAGCCCCATGGGGGGCGAGCAGTTCTTC. Residues: CASSPMGGEQFF.

This chain connects TRBV30 to TRBJ1-6; 8 bases align to TRBD1. The ends lost 6 bases at V and 0 bases at J; junction bases unmatched: 7. The CDR3 consists of 16 residues. Germline CDR1 and CDR2: GTSNPN and SVGIG (reference sequence). In DNA, the CDR3 is TGTGCCTGCTACGGACAGGGTCGCTCCTATAATTCACCCCTCCACTTT. This sequence encodes CACYGQGRSYNSPLHF. Looking up the rest from reference TRBV30 and TRBJ1-6 gives the full variable domain: SQTIHQWPATLVQPVGSPLSLECTVEGTSNPNLYWYRQAAGRGLQLLFYSVGIGQISSEVPQNLSASRPQDRQFILSSKKLLLSDSGFYLCACYGQGRSYNSPLHFGNGTRLTVT.